This passage covers 31 T cell receptor beta chains from one sample sequenced in a study of vaccination effects on CD4 cells after COVID-19 (dated by TCRdb to the early 2020s). In the ViraFEST assay, PBMC were stimulated with viral peptide pools, and antigen-specific CD4+ T cell clonotypes were then identified by expansion using TCR sequencing. After more than nine days of culture, CD4+ T cells were isolated with the EasySep CD4+ T cell isolation kit. PCR-confirmed SARS-CoV-2 infection had occurred in convalescent patients between March and December 2020, before the Alpha, Beta and Delta variants emerged in the United States. Their antigen targets remain unknown. The library was prepared using the immunoSEQ multiplex PCR assay. TCRdb re-hosts the immuneACCESS table, in-frame sequences only. Its copies lack some clones; in the studies checked, an unresolved V gene accounts for under half of them, and the cause for the rest is not known. Counted in this sample were some 56,000 clones; under 80% of them appeared once. The ten largest clones take up about 5% of the sample.

This specimen was CD4+ T cells from PBMCs cultured with HIV peptides, taken before COVID-19 vaccination. Per the publication, the cell subset or site label means: HIV-1 Nef peptide pool negative control/reference culture. The receptors stem from a human donor who had a prior SARS-CoV-2 infection.

The chain recombines TRBV30 with TRBJ1-2; D call uncertain. The CDR3 loop spans 11 amino acids. Germline V gene sequence: CDR1 GTSNPN, CDR2 SVGIG (reference sequence). V was shortened by 3 bases and J by 2 bases, with 4 bases between the two germline ends. The CDR3 loop is CAWSGNYGYTF. In DNA form, the CDR3 reads TGTGCCTGGAGCGGGAACTATGGCTACACCTTC.

The V call is TRBV18, the J call TRBJ1-4; D is possibly TRBD1 (6 bases). Germline CDR1 is KGHSH and CDR2 is LQKENI. V lost 4 bases, J lost 5 bases, and 20 bases lay in between. The CDR3 extends over 17 amino acids. DNA of the CDR3: TGTGCCAGCTCACGGCGTGGCCGGGGGCCGGGGAATGAAAAACTGTTTTTT. It yields the protein CASSRRGRGPGNEKLFF.

This chain links TRBV5-1 with TRBJ1-1; a possible D gene is TRBD1 (5 bases). Germline V gene sequence: CDR1 SGHRS, CDR2 YFSETQ. V lost 0 bases to trimming and J lost 4 bases, with 13 bases between them. This CDR3 region has 15 residues. The CDR3 DNA follows: TGCGCCAGCAGCTTGGGTTTTGGGGGAGGCACTGAAGCTTTCTTT. Translation gives CASSLGFGGGTEAFF.

This clone was counted between two and nine times. The chain has TRBV6-6 and TRBJ2-7; 9 positions match TRBD2. The CDR3 extends over 15 amino acids. CDR1 MNHNY and CDR2 SVGAGI come from the germline V gene (reference sequence). V gave up 0 bases and J gave up 6 bases; unmatched junction bases: 6. CDR3 sequence (DNA): TGTGCCAGCAGTTACTCTGCTAGCGGGATCGGCGAGCAGTACTTC. This sequence encodes CASSYSASGIGEQYF.

The chain couples TRBV5-5 to TRBJ1-5; D possibly corresponds to TRBD1 (5 bases). With 0 bases removed from V and 4 bases from J, the gap between germline ends came to 14 bases. The CDR3 is 16 amino acids. Germline CDR1 is SGHKS and CDR2 is YYEKEE (reference sequence). CDR3 region: CASSLAGRGGNQPQHF. For the CDR3, the DNA is TGTGCCAGCAGCTTGGCGGGTAGGGGTGGGAATCAGCCCCAGCATTTT.

The chain carries TRBV5-4 and TRBJ2-7; 10 bases line up with TRBD2. Germline-derived CDR1 and CDR2 are SGHNT and YYREEE (reference sequence). The CDR3 loop spans 15 amino acids. V was pared by 0 bases and J by 2 bases, with 2 bases of the junction left unmatched. CDR3 sequence (DNA): TGTGCCAGCAGCTTGGGGACTAGCGGAGCCTACGAGCAGTACTTC. It specifies CASSLGTSGAYEQYF.

This chain uses TRBV18 with TRBJ2-1, with D uncertain. Germline CDR1 reads KGHSH; CDR2 reads LQKENI. The CDR3 loop spans 13 amino acids. Trimming left V 4 bases short and J 4 bases short, with 8 bases between. In DNA, the CDR3 is TGTGCCAGCTCACTCCTAGTTTACAATGAGCAGTTCTTC. Translated: CASSLLVYNEQFF.

V gene TRBV15 combines with J gene TRBJ2-3; 7 nucleotides agree with TRBD2. This CDR3 spans 15 amino acids. With 5 bases clipped from V and 5 bases from J, the junction kept 10 bases outside the gene matches. Per the germline V gene, CDR1 is LNHNV and CDR2 is YYDKDF (reference sequence). CDR3 coding DNA: TGTGCCACCAGCGGGATTGGGGAGGGCCAAGATACGCAGTATTTT. Translated: CATSGIGEGQDTQYF.

The J gene is TRBJ1-3, the V gene TRBV19; D is unclear. Trimming removed 1 base from V and 2 bases from J, with 9 bases in between. The CDR3 covers 15 residues. CDR1 is LNHDA and CDR2 is SQIVND in the germline V gene (reference sequence). CDR3 DNA sequence: TGTGCCAGTAGTATAGTATGGGGAGCTGGAAACACCATATATTTT. Protein sequence: CASSIVWGAGNTIYF.

The gene calls are TRBV20-1 and TRBJ1-5; 7 bases match TRBD1. The CDR3 spans 15 residues. CDR1 is DFQATT and CDR2 is SNEGSKA in the germline V gene (reference sequence). With 3 bases clipped from V and 0 bases from J, the junction kept 5 bases outside the gene matches. The CDR3 reads CSASSRGDSNQPQHF. CDR3 in DNA: TGCAGTGCTAGTTCCAGGGGGGATAGCAATCAGCCCCAGCATTTT.

The chain employs TRBV9 and TRBJ1-1; 10 bases are shared with TRBD1. Losses at the gene ends were 3 bases for V and 1 base for J; bases not matched to a gene: 3. Germline CDR1 SGDLS, CDR2 YYNGEE. This CDR3 is built from 15 residues. The CDR3 coding sequence is TGTGCCAGCAGCGCCTGGGACAGGGGGAACACTGAAGCTTTCTTT. Protein: CASSAWDRGNTEAFF.

CDR3 region: CASSSRLAGSSSYEQYF. The CDR3 nucleotides are TGTGCCAGCAGCTCCAGACTAGCGGGGTCCAGCTCCTACGAGCAGTACTTC. The V and J genes are TRBV7-9 and TRBJ2-7; 11 bases match TRBD2. The CDR3 has 17 amino acids. The junction had 8 bases not matched to a gene; V was cut back by 4 bases and J by 0 bases. CDR1 and CDR2 (germline): SEHNR, FQNEAQ (reference sequence). Together with reference TRBV7-9 and TRBJ2-7, the CDR3 gives the full variable domain: DTGVSQNPRHKITKRGQNVTFRCDPISEHNRLYWYRQTLGQGPEFLTYFQNEAQLEKSRLLSDRFSAERPKGSFSTLEIQRTEQGDSAMYLCASSSRLAGSSSYEQYFGPGTRLTVT.

This chain joins TRBV18 and TRBJ2-4; TRBD1 matches 10 bases. The CDR3 contains 14 residues. The V segment lost 3 bases and the J segment 8 bases; nucleotides outside the gene matches: 4. Per germline, CDR1 KGHSH and CDR2 LQKENI. CDR3 in amino acids: CASSPGTGDDIQYF. The CDR3 region has the DNA TGTGCCAGCTCACCCGGGACAGGGGATGACATTCAGTACTTC. Full variable domain (outside the CDR3, taken from reference TRBV18 and TRBJ2-4): NAGVMQNPRHLVRRRGQEARLRCSPMKGHSHVYWYRQLPEEGLKFMVYLQKENIIDESGMPKERFSAEFPKEGPSILRIQQVVRGDSAAYFCASSPGTGDDIQYFGAGTRLSVL.

V gene TRBV27 combines with J gene TRBJ2-2; TRBD2 matches 11 bases. V dropped 3 bases and J dropped 4; count of bases not matched to a gene: 4. The CDR3 loop spans 16 amino acids. CDR1 is MNHEY and CDR2 is SMNVEV in the germline V gene (reference sequence). The CDR3, as DNA: TGTGCCAGCAGTTTCGTAGCGGGAGGGAGCACCGGGGAGCTGTTTTTT. Its translation: CASSFVAGGSTGELFF.

The chain is built from TRBV30 and TRBJ2-3; 9 bases map to TRBD2. The J segment lost 1 base and the V segment lost 4 bases, leaving 6 bases of the junction unmatched. The CDR3 consists of 15 residues. Germline assignment: CDR1 GTSNPN and CDR2 SVGIG (reference sequence). CDR3 residues: CAWNSGRLGTDTQYF. CDR3 coding DNA: TGTGCCTGGAATAGCGGGAGACTAGGCACAGATACGCAGTATTTT. Drawing the rest from reference TRBV30 and TRBJ2-3, the complete variable domain is SQTIHQWPATLVQPVGSPLSLECTVEGTSNPNLYWYRQAAGRGLQLLFYSVGIGQISSEVPQNLSASRPQDRQFILSSKKLLLSDSGFYLCAWNSGRLGTDTQYFGPGTRLTVL.

The J gene is TRBJ2-5, the V gene TRBV20-1; D gene ambiguous. Germline V CDR1 and CDR2: DFQATT, SNEGSKA (reference sequence). The V end lost 3 bases, the J end lost 2 bases, and 10 bases lay between the germline ends. The CDR3 consists of 13 residues. CDR3 DNA sequence: TGCAGTGCTAGTACGGCCAGACAAGAGACCCAGTACTTC. Translating gives CSASTARQETQYF.

This chain joins TRBV5-6 and TRBJ2-5; 10 nucleotides line up with TRBD2. The CDR3 contains 14 residues. Trimming at V came to 4 bases and at J to 3 bases, leaving 3 bases not matched to a gene. In germline, CDR1 is SGHDT, CDR2 YYEEEE. Here the CDR3 reads CASSPGLAEETQYF. The CDR3 nucleotides read TGTGCCAGCAGCCCCGGACTAGCGGAAGAGACCCAGTACTTC.

This sequence joins TRBV11-3 and TRBJ2-1; 7 nucleotides match TRBD2. The germline V gene encodes CDR1 SGHNT and CDR2 YENEEA. This CDR3 has 14 amino acids. The junction had 1 base not matched to a gene; V was cut back by 1 base and J by 4 bases. The CDR3 region has the DNA TGTGCCAGCAGCTTAGCTAGCGGTTACAATGAGCAGTTCTTC. Encoded protein: CASSLASGYNEQFF.

The count of this clone is one. The chain recombines TRBV2 with TRBJ1-2; the D gene is possibly TRBD1 (5 bases). Germline assignment: CDR1 SNHLY and CDR2 FYNNEI. This CDR3 contains 15 residues. Trimming removed 1 base from V and 7 bases from J, with 16 bases in between. The CDR3 DNA reads TGTGCCAGCAGTGAAGTAGGGGCCCGAATGGGTGGCTACACCTTC. Amino acid sequence: CASSEVGARMGGYTF.

The V and J genes are TRBV20-1 and TRBJ1-4; no firm D call. Germline V gene data show CDR1 as DFQATT and CDR2 as SNEGSKA (reference sequence). V gave up 3 bases and J gave up 5 bases, with 4 bases separating them. The CDR3 loop spans 11 amino acids. The CDR3 DNA follows: TGCAGTGCTAGCGAGAATGAAAAACTGTTTTTT. It is translated as CSASENEKLFF.

This rearrangement joins TRBV10-2 to TRBJ2-2, with TRBD2 as a possible D gene (6 bases). V lost 3 bases and J 6 bases, leaving 17 bases between the germline ends. The CDR3 is made up of 16 amino acids. Germline CDR1 is WSHSY and CDR2 is SAAADI. In DNA form, the CDR3 reads TGCGCCAGCAGTGAAGCCGGGGGATGGGAAGCCGGGGAGCTGTTTTTT. Translating it yields CASSEAGGWEAGELFF.

V and J are TRBV3-1 (or the pseudogene TRBV3-2) and TRBJ2-1; 8 positions agree with TRBD2. The length of the CDR3 is 18 residues. The germline gives CDR1 LGHDT, CDR2 YNNKEL (reference sequence). V shed 0 bases, J shed 7 bases, and the junction held 14 bases outside the gene matches. In DNA, the CDR3 is TGTGCCAGCAGCCAAGATCCCCGCAGGGGCGGGGGGAGGAATGAGCAGTTCTTC. Amino acids: CASSQDPRRGGGRNEQFF.

The chain joins TRBV11-3 to TRBJ1-1; D perhaps matches TRBD1 (6 bases). V was pared by 3 bases and J by 2 bases, with 16 bases between. The germline V gene has CDR1 SGHNT and CDR2 YENEEA. This CDR3 comprises 16 residues. The CDR3 is CASSFGGRGGNTEAFF. CDR3 DNA: TGTGCCAGCAGCTTCGGGGGGCGCGGCGGAAACACTGAAGCTTTCTTT.

This clone was detected only once. The rearrangement joins TRBV5-6 to TRBJ1-1; D may be TRBD1 (5 bases). V lost 3 bases to trimming and J lost 2 bases, with 14 bases between them. The CDR3 has 15 amino acids. The germline V gene encodes CDR1 SGHDT and CDR2 YYEEEE. The CDR3 bases are TGTGCCAGCAGCTGGATTGGACGGGACAACACTGAAGCTTTCTTT. It codes for CASSWIGRDNTEAFF.

The gene calls are TRBV20-1 and TRBJ1-4; possible D gene TRBD1, 5 bases. The CDR3 sequence is 12 residues long. V lost 5 bases and J lost 8, with 12 bases in between. Per germline, CDR1 DFQATT and CDR2 SNEGSKA (reference sequence). The chain's CDR3 is CSAGGGGEKLFF. The CDR3 DNA follows: TGCAGTGCTGGTGGGGGAGGCGAAAAACTGTTTTTT.

V gene TRBV10-3 combines with J gene TRBJ2-1; the D call may be TRBD1 or TRBD2 (7 bases each). V was cut by 4 bases and J by 0 bases, with 13 bases left in between. The CDR3 totals 16 residues. Germline V gives CDR1 ENHRY, CDR2 SYGVKD. CDR3 region: CAISGTGGSSYNEQFF. CDR3 DNA: TGTGCCATCAGTGGGACAGGCGGGAGCTCCTACAATGAGCAGTTCTTC.

This clone was picked up a small number of times. The genes are TRBV30 and TRBJ2-1; 11 bases are shared with TRBD2. Germline V CDR1 and CDR2: GTSNPN, SVGIG (reference sequence). CDR3 length: 15 amino acids. Losses at the gene ends were 4 bases for V and 5 bases for J; bases not matched to a gene: 7. CDR3 nucleotides: TGTGCCTGGACCGTGGGGACTAGCGGAGACAATGAGCAGTTCTTC. Translation gives CAWTVGTSGDNEQFF.

This chain connects TRBV6-1 to TRBJ2-5; 10 bases fit TRBD2. The CDR3 covers 18 residues. Trimming cost V 4 bases and J 5 bases; bases outside gene matches: 16. Per the germline V gene, CDR1 is MNHNS and CDR2 is SASEGT. The CDR3 loop is CASSGWGTSVLRGETQYF. DNA for the CDR3: TGTGCCAGCAGTGGGTGGGGGACTAGCGTCCTAAGGGGGGAGACCCAGTACTTC.

The sample holds a few counts of this clone. The J gene is TRBJ2-5, the V gene TRBV19; D tentatively reads TRBD1 or TRBD2 (5 bases each). Germline V gene data show CDR1 as LNHDA and CDR2 as SQIVND (reference sequence). CDR3 length: 13 residues. V gave up 5 bases and J gave up 4 bases, with 11 bases separating them. CDR3 DNA: TGTGCCAGTAGTCTGAACGGGGCAGAGACCCAGTACTTC. Its protein product is CASSLNGAETQYF.

This clone has just a few counts. The rearrangement links TRBV5-8 to TRBJ1-5; 7 nucleotides match TRBD1. This CDR3 has 13 residues. Germline V lookup: CDR1 SGHTS, CDR2 YDEGEE. With 5 bases clipped from V and 6 bases from J, the junction kept 5 bases outside the gene matches. The CDR3 sequence: CASSPTGIQPQHF. CDR3 nucleotide sequence: TGTGCCAGCAGTCCGACAGGGATTCAGCCCCAGCATTTT.

The chain uses TRBV7-9 and TRBJ1-2; no reliable D call. CDR1 and CDR2 from the germline V gene are SEHNR and FQNEAQ (reference sequence). CDR3 length: 12 residues. V was shortened by 3 bases and J by 1 base, with 3 bases between the two germline ends. CDR3: CASSFGNYGYTF. In DNA, the CDR3 is TGTGCCAGCAGCTTTGGTAACTATGGCTACACCTTC.